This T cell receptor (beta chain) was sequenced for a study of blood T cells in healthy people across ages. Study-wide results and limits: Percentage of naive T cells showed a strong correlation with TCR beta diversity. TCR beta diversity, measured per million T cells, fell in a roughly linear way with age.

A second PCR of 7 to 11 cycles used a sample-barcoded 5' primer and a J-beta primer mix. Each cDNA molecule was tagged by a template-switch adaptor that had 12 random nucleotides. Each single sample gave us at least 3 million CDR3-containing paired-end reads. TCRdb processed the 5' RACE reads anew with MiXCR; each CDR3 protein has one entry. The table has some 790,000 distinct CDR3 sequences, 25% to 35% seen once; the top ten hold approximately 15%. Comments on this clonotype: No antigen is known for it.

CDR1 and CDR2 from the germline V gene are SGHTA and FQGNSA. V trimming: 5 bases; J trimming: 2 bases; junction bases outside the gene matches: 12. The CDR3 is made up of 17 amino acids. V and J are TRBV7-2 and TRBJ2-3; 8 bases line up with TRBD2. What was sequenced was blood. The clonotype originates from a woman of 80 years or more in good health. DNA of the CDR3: TGTGCCAGCAGCCGCCGGGGGCGGGGGGCCTACACAGATACGCAGTATTTT. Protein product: CASSRRGRGAYTDTQYF. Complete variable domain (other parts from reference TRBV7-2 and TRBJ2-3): GAGVSQSPSNKVTEKGKDVELRCDPISGHTALYWYRQSLGQGLEFLIYFQGNSAPDKSGLPSDRFSAERTGGSVSTLTIQRTQQEDSAVYLCASSRRGRGAYTDTQYFGPGTRLTVL.